The 5 T cell receptor beta chains below come from one sample, sequenced in a study of T cell repertoires in cytomegalovirus infection. TCRdb analysed the reads with MiXCR anew, one entry per CDR3 protein. The sample lists fewer than 650,000 distinct CDR3 sequences, just under 40% occurring once. Antigens for these TCRs are unknown. Sample: cultured PBMCs, taken from culture after CMV antigen stimulation. Receptors originate from a human donor in good health (CMV status not recorded). Some clones in this sample may be carry-over from other donors' samples.

The rearrangement uses TRBV19 and TRBJ1-1; tentatively, D is TRBD1 (6 bases). Germline V gene lookup returns CDR1 LNHDA and CDR2 SQIVND (reference sequence). The CDR3 consists of 14 residues. With 5 bases removed from V and 1 base from J, the gap between germline ends came to 11 bases. The CDR3 DNA is TGTGCCAGTAGTCCATGGACAGAGAACACTGAAGCTTTCTTT. It encodes CASSPWTENTEAFF.

The V call is TRBV11-2, the J call TRBJ2-3; 12 positions agree with TRBD2. V lost 5 bases to trimming and J lost 3 bases; unmatched junction nucleotides: 6. This CDR3 is built from 16 residues. CDR1 SGHAT and CDR2 FQNNGV come from the germline V gene. CDR3 sequence reads: CASSTRTSGKTDTQYF. For the CDR3, the DNA is TGTGCCAGCAGCACTAGGACTAGCGGGAAAACAGATACGCAGTATTTT.

V is TRBV5-1 and J is TRBJ1-3; 9 bases fit TRBD1. Germline trimming cut 4 bases from V and 6 bases from J; bases unmatched to any gene: 8. There are 15 residues in the CDR3. CDR1 and CDR2 (germline): SGHRS, YFSETQ. The CDR3 sequence: CASSRRTGAENTIYF. For the CDR3, the DNA is TGCGCCAGCAGCCGAAGGACAGGGGCGGAAAACACCATATATTTT.

As for this clonotype: No conserved phenylalanine or tryptophan is present at the end of the CDR3, so a read error is the likely explanation. The rearrangement uses TRBV6-8 and TRBJ1-6, with 8 bases identical to TRBD1. The CDR3 is 17 amino acids. The V gene end was trimmed by 5 bases and the J gene end by 0 bases; junction bases not matched to a gene: 6. Looked up from germline, CDR1 is MNHGY and CDR2 is SAAAGT. The CDR3 is CASSRRDRSSYNSPLHL. In DNA form, the CDR3 reads TGTGCCAGCAGTCGACGGGACAGGAGCTCCTATAATTCACCCCTCCACCTT.

The chain links TRBV5-1 to TRBJ2-6, with D unclear. Per the germline V gene, CDR1 is SGHRS and CDR2 is YFSETQ. V was trimmed by 6 bases and J by 1 base, leaving 8 bases between them. The CDR3 is 14 residues long. CDR3 sequence (DNA): TGCGCCAGCACCACCGGGTCTGGGGCCAACGTCCTGACTTTC. Amino acid sequence: CASTTGSGANVLTF.